One sample yielded the 2 T cell receptor beta chains listed below, sequenced in a study of T cell responses to AZD1222 COVID-19 vaccine. Method: immunoSEQ multiplex PCR; TCRdb's copy keeps in-frame clones and lacks some. The data show about 110,000 clones, nearly 90% seen once. Sequenced here: peripheral blood, sampled on day 0 of MenACWY control vaccination. The receptor source for this set is an adult in good health.

The chain links TRBV7-3 to TRBJ2-1; TRBD1 matches 7 bases. Germline V gives CDR1 SGHTA, CDR2 FQGTGA. The J segment lost 0 bases and the V segment lost 3 bases, leaving 2 bases of the junction unmatched. The CDR3 sequence is 15 residues long. Here the CDR3 reads CASSLTGPSYNEQFF. The CDR3 DNA reads TGTGCCAGCAGCTTGACAGGGCCCTCCTACAATGAGCAGTTCTTC. Drawing the rest from reference TRBV7-3 and TRBJ2-1, the complete variable domain is GAGVSQTPSNKVTEKGKYVELRCDPISGHTALYWYRQSLGQGPEFLIYFQGTGAADDSGLPNDRFFAVRPEGSVSTLKIQRTERGDSAVYLCASSLTGPSYNEQFFGPGTRLTVL.

The chain carries TRBV14 and TRBJ1-6, with 9 bases matching TRBD1. Looked up from germline, CDR1 is SGHDN and CDR2 is FVKESK. The CDR3 runs to 16 residues. The ends lost 3 bases at V and 5 bases at J; junction bases unmatched: 5. Written as DNA, the CDR3 is TGTGCCAGCAGCCAGTTGAGGACAGGGGATAATTCACCCCTCCACTTT. Its translation: CASSQLRTGDNSPLHF.